The source of this TCR beta chain is a study of CXCR3-negative and CXCR3-positive naive CD8 T cells. The study, taken as a whole, reports: CXCR3-expressing naive cells carried TRB CDR3s more hydrophobic than those of CXCR3-negative naive cells. Diversity ran similarly high across both naive subsets but far lower in memory CD8+ cells.

A note on this clonotype: Its antigen is still unknown.

UMI-tagged TRB cDNA libraries were built via 5' RACE. With the 5' RACE reads reprocessed, TCRdb shows one record per CDR3 protein and no DNA. This listing includes 130,000 or so distinct CDR3 sequences. With 300,000 cells each, the CD8+ T cell subsets were individually sorted in triplicate. Germline CDR1 is MGHRA and CDR2 is YSYEKL. The CDR3 is 16 residues long. The sequence came from a human donor in good health. Some clones in this sample may be carry-over from other donors' samples. V gene TRBV4-1 combines with J gene TRBJ2-3; TCRdb's D call of TRBD2 is untestable without DNA. Sample: naive CXCR3+ CD8+ T cells from blood. Subset specified: CD45RO-CCR7+CD27+CD95- naive CD8+ T cells expressing CXCR3 (TNR3+). CDR3 amino acids: CASMGGAGGPTDTQYF.